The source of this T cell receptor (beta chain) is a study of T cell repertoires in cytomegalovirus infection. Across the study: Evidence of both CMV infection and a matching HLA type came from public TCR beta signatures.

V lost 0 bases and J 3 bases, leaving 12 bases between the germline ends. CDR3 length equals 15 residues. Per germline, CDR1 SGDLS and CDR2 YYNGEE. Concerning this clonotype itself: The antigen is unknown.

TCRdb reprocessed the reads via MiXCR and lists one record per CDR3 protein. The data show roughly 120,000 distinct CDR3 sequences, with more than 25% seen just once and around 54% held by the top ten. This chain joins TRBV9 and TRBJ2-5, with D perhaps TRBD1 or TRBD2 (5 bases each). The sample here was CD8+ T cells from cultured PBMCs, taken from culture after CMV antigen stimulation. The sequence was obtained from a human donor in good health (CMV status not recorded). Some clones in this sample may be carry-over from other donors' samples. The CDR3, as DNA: TGTGCCAGCAGCGTAGAGGGACGGAAAAAAGAGACCCAGTACTTC. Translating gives CASSVEGRKKETQYF.